The present TCR beta chain was sequenced within a study of B cell selection in AIRE deficiency. Points from the study as a whole: TCRbeta-only data showed roughly 37% of shared healthy Treg sequences in healthy Tconv.

With regard to this clone: No antigen is known for it.

The data were produced by immunoSEQ multiplex PCR, yet TCRdb's version contains in-frame clones alone and is incomplete. The top ten hold approximately 0.2% of the sample, which has tens of thousands of clones, approximately 96% seen once. Sorting defined conventional CD4 T cells as CD4+CD127+. This sequence originates from a human donor in good health. The sample comprised CD4+CD127+ conventional T cells sorted from PBMCs.

The CDR3 coding sequence is TGTGCCAGCAGCTTAGCAGAGCGGGAGAAGGATACGCAGTATTTT. Translation gives CASSLAEREKDTQYF. The genes are TRBV7-9 and TRBJ2-3; 8 bases are a match to TRBD2. Unmatched junction bases numbered 5, after V lost 0 bases and J lost 6 bases. Germline loops: CDR1 SEHNR, CDR2 FQNEAQ (reference sequence). There are 15 residues in the CDR3.